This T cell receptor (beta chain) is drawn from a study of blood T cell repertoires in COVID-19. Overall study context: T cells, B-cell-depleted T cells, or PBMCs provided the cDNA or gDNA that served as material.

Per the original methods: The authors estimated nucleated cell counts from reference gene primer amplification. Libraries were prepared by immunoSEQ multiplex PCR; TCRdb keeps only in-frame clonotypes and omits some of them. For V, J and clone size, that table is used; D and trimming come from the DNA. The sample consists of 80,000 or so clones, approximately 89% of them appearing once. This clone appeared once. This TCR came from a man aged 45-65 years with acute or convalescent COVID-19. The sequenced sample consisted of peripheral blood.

The CDR3 sequence is CASSISTSGPYNEQFF. CDR3 coding DNA: TGTGCCAGTAGTATATCAACTAGCGGTCCATACAATGAGCAGTTCTTC. The chain carries TRBV19 and TRBJ2-1; 8 nucleotides agree with TRBD2. This CDR3 is 16 amino acids long. The V gene's germline CDR1 is LNHDA and CDR2 SQIVND (reference sequence). V shed 2 bases, J shed 4 bases, and the junction held 7 bases outside the gene matches.